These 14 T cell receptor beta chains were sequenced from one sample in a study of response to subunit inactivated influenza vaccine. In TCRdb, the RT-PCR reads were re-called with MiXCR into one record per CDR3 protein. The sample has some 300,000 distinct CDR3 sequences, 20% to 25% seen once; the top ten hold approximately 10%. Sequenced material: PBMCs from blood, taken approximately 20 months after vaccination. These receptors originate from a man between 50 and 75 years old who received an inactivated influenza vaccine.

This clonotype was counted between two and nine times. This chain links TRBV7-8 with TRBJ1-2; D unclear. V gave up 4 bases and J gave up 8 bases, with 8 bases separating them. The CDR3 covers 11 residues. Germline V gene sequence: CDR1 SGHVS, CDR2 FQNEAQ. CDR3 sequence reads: CASSSPSGYTF. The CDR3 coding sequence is TGTGCCAGCAGCTCCCCGAGCGGCTACACCTTC.

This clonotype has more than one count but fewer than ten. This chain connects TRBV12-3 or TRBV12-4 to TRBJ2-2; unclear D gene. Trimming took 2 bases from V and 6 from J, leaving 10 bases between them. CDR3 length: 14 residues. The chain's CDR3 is CASSLIRVSGELFF. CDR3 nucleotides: TGTGCCAGCAGTTTAATCCGGGTTTCCGGGGAGCTGTTTTTT.

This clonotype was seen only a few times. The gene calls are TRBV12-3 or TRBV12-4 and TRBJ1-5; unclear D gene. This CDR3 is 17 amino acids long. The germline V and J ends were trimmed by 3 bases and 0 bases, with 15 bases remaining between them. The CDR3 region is CASSLGMDEASNQPQHF. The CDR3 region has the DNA TGTGCCAGCAGTTTGGGCATGGACGAGGCTAGCAATCAGCCCCAGCATTTT.

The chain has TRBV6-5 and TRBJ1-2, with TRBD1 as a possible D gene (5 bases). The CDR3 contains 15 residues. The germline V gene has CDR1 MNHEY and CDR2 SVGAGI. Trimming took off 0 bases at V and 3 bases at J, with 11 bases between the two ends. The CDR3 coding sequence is TGTGCCAGCAGTTACTCGTTGGGGGTCTACTATGGCTACACCTTC. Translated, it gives CASSYSLGVYYGYTF.

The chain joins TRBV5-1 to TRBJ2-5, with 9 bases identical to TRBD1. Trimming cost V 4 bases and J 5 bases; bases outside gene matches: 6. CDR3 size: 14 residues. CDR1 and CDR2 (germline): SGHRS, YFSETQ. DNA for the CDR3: TGCGCCAGCAGCGCGGACAGGGGTGGGGAGACCCAGTACTTC. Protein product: CASSADRGGETQYF.

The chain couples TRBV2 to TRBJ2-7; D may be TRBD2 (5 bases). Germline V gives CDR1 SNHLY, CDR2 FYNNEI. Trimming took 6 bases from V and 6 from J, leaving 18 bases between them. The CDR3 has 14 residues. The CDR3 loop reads CASRAPLHEGEQYF. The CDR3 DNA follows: TGTGCCAGCAGGGCCCCCCTACACGAGGGCGAGCAGTACTTC.

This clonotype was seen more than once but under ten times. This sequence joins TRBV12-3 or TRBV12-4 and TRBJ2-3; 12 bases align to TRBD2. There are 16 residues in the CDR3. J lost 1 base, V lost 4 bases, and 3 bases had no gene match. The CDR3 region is CASSSPSGGGTDTQYF. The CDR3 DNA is TGTGCCAGCAGTTCACCTAGCGGGGGGGGCACAGATACGCAGTATTTT.

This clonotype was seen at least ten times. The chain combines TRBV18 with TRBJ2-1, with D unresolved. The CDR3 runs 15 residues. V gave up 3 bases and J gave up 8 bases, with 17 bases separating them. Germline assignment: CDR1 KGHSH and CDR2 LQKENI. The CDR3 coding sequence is TGTGCCAGCTCACCGGAAGACACTGGGCCACATGAGCAGTTCTTC. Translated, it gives CASSPEDTGPHEQFF.

The CDR3 DNA reads as TGTGCCAGCAGCTCCGGAACGGGGGGGTCCTACAATGAGCAGTTCTTC. Protein sequence: CASSSGTGGSYNEQFF. The J gene is TRBJ2-1, the V gene TRBV7-9; 8 positions agree with TRBD2. Germline V gives CDR1 SEHNR, CDR2 FQNEAQ (reference sequence). The CDR3 spans 16 residues. V shed 4 bases, J shed 1 base, and the junction held 6 bases outside the gene matches. The full variable domain, in which reference TRBV7-9 and TRBJ2-1 provide the parts outside the CDR3, is DTGVSQNPRHKITKRGQNVTFRCDPISEHNRLYWYRQTLGQGPEFLTYFQNEAQLEKSRLLSDRFSAERPKGSFSTLEIQRTEQGDSAMYLCASSSGTGGSYNEQFFGPGTRLTVL.

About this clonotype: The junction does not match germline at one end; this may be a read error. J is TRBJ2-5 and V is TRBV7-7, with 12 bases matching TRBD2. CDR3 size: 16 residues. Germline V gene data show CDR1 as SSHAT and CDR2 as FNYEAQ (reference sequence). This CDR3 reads CASSPGLAGSQETQYF. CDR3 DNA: TGTGCTAGCAGCCCTGGACTAGCGGGGTCTCAAGAGACCCAGTACTTC.

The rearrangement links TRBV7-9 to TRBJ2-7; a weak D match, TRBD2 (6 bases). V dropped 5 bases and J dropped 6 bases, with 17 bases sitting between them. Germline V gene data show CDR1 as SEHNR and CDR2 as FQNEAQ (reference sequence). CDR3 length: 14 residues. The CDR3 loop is CASSQYWRVGEQYF. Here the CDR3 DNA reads TGTGCCAGCAGCCAGTACTGGAGGGTGGGCGAGCAGTACTTC.

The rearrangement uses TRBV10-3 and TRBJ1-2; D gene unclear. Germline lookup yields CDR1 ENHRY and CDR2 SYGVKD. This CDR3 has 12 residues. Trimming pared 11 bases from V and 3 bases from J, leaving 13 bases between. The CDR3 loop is CASQRSDYGYTF. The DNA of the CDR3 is TGTGCCTCCCAGAGGTCGGACTATGGCTACACCTTC.

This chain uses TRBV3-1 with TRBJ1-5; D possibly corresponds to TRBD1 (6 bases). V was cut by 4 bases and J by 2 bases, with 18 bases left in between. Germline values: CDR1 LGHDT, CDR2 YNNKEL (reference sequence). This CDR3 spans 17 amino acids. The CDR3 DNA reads TGTGCCAGCAGCCCTGCCCCGCCAGGGGCCGGCAATCAGCCCCAGCATTTT. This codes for CASSPAPPGAGNQPQHF.

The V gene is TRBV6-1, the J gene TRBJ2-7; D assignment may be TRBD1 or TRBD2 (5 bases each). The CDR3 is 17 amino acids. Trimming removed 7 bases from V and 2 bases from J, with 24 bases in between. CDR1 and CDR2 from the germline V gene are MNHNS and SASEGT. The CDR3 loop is CASKSGRFDVPPYEQYF. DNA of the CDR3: TGTGCCAGCAAATCGGGGCGATTCGACGTCCCTCCCTACGAGCAGTACTTC.